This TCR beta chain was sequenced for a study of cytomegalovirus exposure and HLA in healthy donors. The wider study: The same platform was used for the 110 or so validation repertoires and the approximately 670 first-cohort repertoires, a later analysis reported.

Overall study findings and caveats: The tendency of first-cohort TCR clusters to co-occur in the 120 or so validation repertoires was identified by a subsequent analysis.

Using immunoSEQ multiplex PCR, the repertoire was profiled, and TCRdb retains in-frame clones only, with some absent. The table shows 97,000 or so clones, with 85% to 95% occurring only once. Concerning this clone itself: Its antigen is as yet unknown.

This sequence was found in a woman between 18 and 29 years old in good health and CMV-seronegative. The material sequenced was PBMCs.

The CDR3 protein is CASSGGRRELFF. The CDR3 nucleotides read TGTGCCAGCAGCGGCGGTCGTCGGGAGCTGTTTTTT. The chain has TRBV11-2 and TRBJ2-2; D unclear. The CDR3 covers 12 residues. The germline V and J ends were trimmed by 5 bases and 9 bases, with 10 bases remaining between them. Germline V gene lookup returns CDR1 SGHAT and CDR2 FQNNGV.